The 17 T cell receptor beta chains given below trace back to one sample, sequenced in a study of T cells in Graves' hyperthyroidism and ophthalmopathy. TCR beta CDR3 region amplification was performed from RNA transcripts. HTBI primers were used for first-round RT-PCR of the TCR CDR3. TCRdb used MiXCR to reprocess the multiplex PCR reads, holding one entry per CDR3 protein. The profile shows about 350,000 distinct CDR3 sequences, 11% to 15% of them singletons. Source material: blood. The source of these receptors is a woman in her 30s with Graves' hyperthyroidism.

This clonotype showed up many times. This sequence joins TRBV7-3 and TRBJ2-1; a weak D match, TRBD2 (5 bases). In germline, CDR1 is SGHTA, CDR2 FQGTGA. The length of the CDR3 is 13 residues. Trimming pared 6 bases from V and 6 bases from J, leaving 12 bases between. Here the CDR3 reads CASSEGSGNEQFF. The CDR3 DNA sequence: TGTGCCAGCAGTGAGGGTTCCGGCAATGAGCAGTTCTTC.

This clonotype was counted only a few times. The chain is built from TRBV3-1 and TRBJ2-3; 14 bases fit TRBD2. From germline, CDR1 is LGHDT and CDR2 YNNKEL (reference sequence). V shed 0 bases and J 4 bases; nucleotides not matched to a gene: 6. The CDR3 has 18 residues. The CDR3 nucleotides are TGTGCCAGCAGCCAAGATGGGACTAGCGGGAGTTGGGCAGATACGCAGTATTTT. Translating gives CASSQDGTSGSWADTQYF.

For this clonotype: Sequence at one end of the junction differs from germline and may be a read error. CDR3 coding DNA: TGCGCCAGCAGCCACGGGAAAGGTCCCTCCCACGAGCAGTACTTC. Translation gives CASSHGKGPSHEQYF. The chain is built from TRBV4-3 and TRBJ2-7, with D possibly being TRBD2 (5 bases). CDR1 is LGHNA, CDR2 YSLEER, per germline. The CDR3 is 15 residues long.

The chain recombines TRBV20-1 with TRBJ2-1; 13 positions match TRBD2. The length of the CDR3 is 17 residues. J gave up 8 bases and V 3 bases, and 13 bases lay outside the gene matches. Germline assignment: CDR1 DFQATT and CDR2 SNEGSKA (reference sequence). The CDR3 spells CSARDNLGLAGDYEQFF. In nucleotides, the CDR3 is TGCAGTGCTAGGGATAATCTAGGACTAGCGGGAGACTATGAGCAGTTCTTC.

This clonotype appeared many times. CDR3: CASRSGGGYTF. CDR3 coding DNA: TGTGCCAGCAGGTCGGGGGGTGGCTACACCTTC. The chain links TRBV6-1 to TRBJ1-2; D possibly corresponds to TRBD1 (5 bases). The germline V and J ends were trimmed by 6 bases and 7 bases, with 9 bases remaining between them. CDR3 size: 11 residues. The germline gives CDR1 MNHNS, CDR2 SASEGT.

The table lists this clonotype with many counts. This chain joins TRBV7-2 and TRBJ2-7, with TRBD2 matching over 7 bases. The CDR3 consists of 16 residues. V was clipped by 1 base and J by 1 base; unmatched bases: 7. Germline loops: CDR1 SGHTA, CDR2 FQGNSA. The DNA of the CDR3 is TGTGCCAGCAGCTTAGACGGGCTAGCGGATTCCTACGAGCAGTACTTC. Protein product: CASSLDGLADSYEQYF.

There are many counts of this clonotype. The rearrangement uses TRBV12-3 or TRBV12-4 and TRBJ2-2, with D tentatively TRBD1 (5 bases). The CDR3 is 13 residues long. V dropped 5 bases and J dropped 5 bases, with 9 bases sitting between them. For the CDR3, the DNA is TGTGCCAGCAGTCGGCAGGGAACCGGGGAGCTGTTTTTT. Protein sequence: CASSRQGTGELFF.

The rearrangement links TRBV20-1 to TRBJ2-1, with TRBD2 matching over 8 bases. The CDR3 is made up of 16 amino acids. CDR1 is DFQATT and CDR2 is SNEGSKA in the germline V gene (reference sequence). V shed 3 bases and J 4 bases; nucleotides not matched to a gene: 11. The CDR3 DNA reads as TGCAGTGCTAGCCCGTTTCGGGAGGGCCTTTACAATGAGCAGTTCTTC. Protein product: CSASPFREGLYNEQFF.

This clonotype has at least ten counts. The CDR3 coding sequence is TGTGCCAGCAGTCGAACCTCAGCGGGAGTGGAGACCCAGTACTTC. Encoded protein: CASSRTSAGVETQYF. The chain employs TRBV6-2 or TRBV6-3 and TRBJ2-5, with 8 bases aligning to TRBD2. The CDR3 spans 15 residues. V lost 5 bases and J lost 5; bases outside the gene matches: 10. Per the germline V gene, CDR1 is MNHEY and CDR2 is SVGEGT.

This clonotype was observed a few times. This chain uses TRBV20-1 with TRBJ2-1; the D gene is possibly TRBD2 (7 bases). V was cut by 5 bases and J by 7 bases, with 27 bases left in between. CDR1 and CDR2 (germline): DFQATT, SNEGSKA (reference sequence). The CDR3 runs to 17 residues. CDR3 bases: TGCAGTGCTGACGGAGGGCTAGCGGAGAGGGGGTGGAATGAGCAGTTCTTC. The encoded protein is CSADGGLAERGWNEQFF.

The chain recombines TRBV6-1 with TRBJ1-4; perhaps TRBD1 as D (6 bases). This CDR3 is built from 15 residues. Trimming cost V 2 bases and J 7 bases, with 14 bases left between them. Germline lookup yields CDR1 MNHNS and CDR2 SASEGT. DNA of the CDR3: TGTGCCAGCAGTGAAACTACAGGGTGGGCTGAAAAACTGTTTTTT. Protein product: CASSETTGWAEKLFF.

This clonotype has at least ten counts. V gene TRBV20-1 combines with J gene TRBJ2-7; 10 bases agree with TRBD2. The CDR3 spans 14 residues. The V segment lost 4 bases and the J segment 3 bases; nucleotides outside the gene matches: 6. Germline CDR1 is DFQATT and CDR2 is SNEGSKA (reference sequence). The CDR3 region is CSAKGLAVGYEQYF. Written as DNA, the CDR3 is TGCAGTGCTAAAGGACTAGCGGTGGGCTACGAGCAGTACTTC.

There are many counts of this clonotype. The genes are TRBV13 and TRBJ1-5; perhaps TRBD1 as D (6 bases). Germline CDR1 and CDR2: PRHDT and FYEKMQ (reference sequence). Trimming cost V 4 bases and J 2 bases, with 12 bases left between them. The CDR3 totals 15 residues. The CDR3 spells CASSYRGRGNQPQHF. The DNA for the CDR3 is TGTGCCAGCAGCTACCGGGGGCGCGGCAATCAGCCCCAGCATTTT.

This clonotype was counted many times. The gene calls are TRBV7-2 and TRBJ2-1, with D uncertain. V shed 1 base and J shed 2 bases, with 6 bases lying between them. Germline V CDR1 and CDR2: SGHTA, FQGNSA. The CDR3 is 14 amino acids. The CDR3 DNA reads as TGTGCCAGCAGCTTAGGCCATACCTACAATGAGCAGTTCTTC. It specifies CASSLGHTYNEQFF.

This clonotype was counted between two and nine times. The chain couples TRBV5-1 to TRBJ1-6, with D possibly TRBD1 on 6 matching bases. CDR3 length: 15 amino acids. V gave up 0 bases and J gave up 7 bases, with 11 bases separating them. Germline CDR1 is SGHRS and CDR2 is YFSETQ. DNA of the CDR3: TGCGCCAGCAGCTTGGAGGGGGAATACAATTCACCCCTCCACTTT. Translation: CASSLEGEYNSPLHF.

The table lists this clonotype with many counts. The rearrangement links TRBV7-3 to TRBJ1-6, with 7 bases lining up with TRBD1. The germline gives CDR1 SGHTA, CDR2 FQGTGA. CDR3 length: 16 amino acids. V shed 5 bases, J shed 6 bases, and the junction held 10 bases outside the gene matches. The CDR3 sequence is CASSNKTGRGNSPLHF. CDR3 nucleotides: TGTGCCAGCAGCAATAAGACAGGGCGTGGTAATTCACCCCTCCACTTT.

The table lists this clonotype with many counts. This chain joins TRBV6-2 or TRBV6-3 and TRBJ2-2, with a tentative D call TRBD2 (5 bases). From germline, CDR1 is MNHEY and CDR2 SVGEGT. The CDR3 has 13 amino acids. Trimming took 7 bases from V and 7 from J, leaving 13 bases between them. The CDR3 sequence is CASKASSVGELFF. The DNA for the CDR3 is TGTGCCAGCAAAGCTAGCTCCGTCGGGGAGCTGTTTTTT.